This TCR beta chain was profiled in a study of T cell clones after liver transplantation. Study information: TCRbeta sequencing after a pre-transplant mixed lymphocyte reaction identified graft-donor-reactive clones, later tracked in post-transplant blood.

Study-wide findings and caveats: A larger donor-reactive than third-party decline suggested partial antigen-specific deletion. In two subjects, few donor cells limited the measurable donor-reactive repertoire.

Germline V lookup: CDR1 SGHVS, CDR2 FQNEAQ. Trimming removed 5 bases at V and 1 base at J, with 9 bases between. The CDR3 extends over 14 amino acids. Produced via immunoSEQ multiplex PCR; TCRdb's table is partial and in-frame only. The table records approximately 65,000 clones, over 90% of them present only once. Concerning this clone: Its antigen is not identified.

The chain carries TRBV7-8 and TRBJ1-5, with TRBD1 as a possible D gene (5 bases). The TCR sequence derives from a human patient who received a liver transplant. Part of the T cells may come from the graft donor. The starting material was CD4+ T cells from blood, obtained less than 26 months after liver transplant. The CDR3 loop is CASSPTVSNQPQHF. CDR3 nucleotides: TGTGCCAGCAGCCCGACAGTAAGCAATCAGCCCCAGCATTTT.